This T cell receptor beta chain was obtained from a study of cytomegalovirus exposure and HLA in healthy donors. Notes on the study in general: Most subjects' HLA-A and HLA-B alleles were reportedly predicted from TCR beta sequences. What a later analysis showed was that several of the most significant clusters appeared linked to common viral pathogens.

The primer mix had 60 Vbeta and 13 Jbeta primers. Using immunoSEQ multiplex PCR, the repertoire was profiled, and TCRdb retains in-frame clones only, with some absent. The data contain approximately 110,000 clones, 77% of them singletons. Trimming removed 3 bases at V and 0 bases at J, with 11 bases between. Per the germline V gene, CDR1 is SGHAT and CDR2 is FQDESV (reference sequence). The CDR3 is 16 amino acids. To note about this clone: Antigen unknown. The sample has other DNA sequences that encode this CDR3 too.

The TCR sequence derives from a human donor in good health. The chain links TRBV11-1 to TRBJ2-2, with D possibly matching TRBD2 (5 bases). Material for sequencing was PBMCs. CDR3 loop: CASSFWRVPNTGELFF. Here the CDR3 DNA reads TGTGCCAGCAGCTTCTGGCGGGTTCCGAACACCGGGGAGCTGTTTTTT.